This entry features one TCR beta chain sequence. Original methodology: Amplifying reference gene primers gave estimates of nucleated cell counts. Sequencing used immunoSEQ multiplex PCR; TCRdb keeps in-frame clones, though not all of them. V and J calls plus clone size are reproduced from that table; the DNA served to infer D and trimming. The sample carries roughly 220,000 clones, approximately 78% recorded once. Seattle's cohort entered during active infection and was followed longitudinally. The data belong to a study of blood T cell repertoires in COVID-19. Study information: Acute and convalescent COVID-19 specimens originated in the United States, Italy and Spain. In each case, the material was cDNA or gDNA derived from T cells, B-cell-depleted T cells, or PBMCs.

The CDR3 is 14 residues long. Trimming removed 5 bases from V and 5 bases from J; junction bases left unmatched: 9. Germline V lookup: CDR1 SGHDT, CDR2 YYEEEE. The chain couples TRBV5-6 to TRBJ2-5, with 7 bases fitting TRBD1. The material sequenced was peripheral blood. The clonotype originates from a woman older than 75 with COVID-19, enrolled during active disease. For the CDR3, the DNA is TGTGCCAGCAGTCGGAGAGGGGGCGGGGAGACCCAGTACTTC. Encoded protein: CASSRRGGGETQYF.